This is a list of T cell receptor beta chains from one sample in a study of CD8+CD57+ T cells in acquired aplastic anemia. TCRdb re-called the reads with MiXCR, one entry per CDR3 protein. The sample has approximately 160,000 distinct CDR3 sequences; approximately 51% are singletons. The source material was sorted CD4+, CD8+, or CD8+CD57+ T cells (not recorded which) from PBMCs. These receptors were obtained from a human donor with aplastic anemia. The CDR3 runs from the conserved cysteine through the conserved F or W. The D gene is left open where the match is weak.

V gene: TRBV15
D gene: TRBD2
CDR3 protein: CATSRLAGAVGTQYF

V gene: TRBV10-3
D gene: TRBD1
CDR3 protein: CAISDRGSGETQYF

V gene: TRBV29-1
D gene: NA
CDR3 protein: CSVGGRMSAFF

V gene: TRBV7-3
D gene: TRBD1
CDR3 protein: CASSLKGQGVGGQYF

V gene: TRBV11-2
D gene: NA
CDR3 protein: CASSLEGGGPQHF

V gene: TRBV7-8
D gene: TRBD2
CDR3 protein: CASSPAREGRTGELFF

V gene: TRBV29-1
D gene: NA
CDR3 protein: CSAETGGAEQYF

V gene: TRBV24-1
D gene: NA
CDR3 protein: CATSDPDTEAFF

V gene: TRBV9
D gene: NA
CDR3 protein: CASSPSGGGTEAFF

V gene: TRBV19
D gene: NA
CDR3 protein: CASSIDPPGAINSPLHF

V gene: TRBV7-2
D gene: TRBD2
CDR3 protein: CASSFLAGGTDTQYF

V gene: TRBV29-1
D gene: NA
CDR3 protein: CSAGKNEQFF

V gene: TRBV4-1
D gene: NA
CDR3 protein: CASSQDGGTTGNTIYF

V gene: TRBV5-6
D gene: NA
CDR3 protein: CASSWDLQETQYF

V gene: TRBV18
D gene: NA
CDR3 protein: CASSADGNTGELFF

V gene: TRBV6-2/TRBV6-3
D gene: TRBD1
CDR3 protein: CASRGQGAGEQFF

V gene: TRBV5-6
D gene: TRBD2
CDR3 protein: CASSFSLARQETQYF